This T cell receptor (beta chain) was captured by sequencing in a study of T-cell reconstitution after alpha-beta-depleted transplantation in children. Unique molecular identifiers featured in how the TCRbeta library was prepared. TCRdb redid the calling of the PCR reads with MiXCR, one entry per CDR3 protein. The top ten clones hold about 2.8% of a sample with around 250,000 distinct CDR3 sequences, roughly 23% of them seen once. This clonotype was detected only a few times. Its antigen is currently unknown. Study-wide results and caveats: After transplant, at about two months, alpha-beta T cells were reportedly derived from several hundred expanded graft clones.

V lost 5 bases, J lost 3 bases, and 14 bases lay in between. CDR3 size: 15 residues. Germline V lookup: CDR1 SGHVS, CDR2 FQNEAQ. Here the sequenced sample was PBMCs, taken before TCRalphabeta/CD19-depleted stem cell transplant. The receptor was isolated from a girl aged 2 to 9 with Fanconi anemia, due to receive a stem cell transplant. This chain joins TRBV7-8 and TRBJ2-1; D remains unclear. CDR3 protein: CASSRDSTLYNEQFF. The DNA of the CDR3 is TGTGCCAGCAGCCGAGACTCCACCCTCTACAATGAGCAGTTCTTC.